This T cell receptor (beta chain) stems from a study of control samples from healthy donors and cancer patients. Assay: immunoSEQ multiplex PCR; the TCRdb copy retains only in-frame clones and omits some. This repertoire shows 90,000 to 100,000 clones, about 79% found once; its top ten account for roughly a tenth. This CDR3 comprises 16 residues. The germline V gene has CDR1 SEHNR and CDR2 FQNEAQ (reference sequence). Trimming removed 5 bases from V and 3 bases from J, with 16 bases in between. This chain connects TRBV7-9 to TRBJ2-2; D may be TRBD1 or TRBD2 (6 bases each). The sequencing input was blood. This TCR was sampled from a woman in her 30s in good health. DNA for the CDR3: TGTGCCAGCAGCACAAAAGGGGGGTCCCACACCGGGGAGCTGTTTTTT. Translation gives CASSTKGGSHTGELFF.